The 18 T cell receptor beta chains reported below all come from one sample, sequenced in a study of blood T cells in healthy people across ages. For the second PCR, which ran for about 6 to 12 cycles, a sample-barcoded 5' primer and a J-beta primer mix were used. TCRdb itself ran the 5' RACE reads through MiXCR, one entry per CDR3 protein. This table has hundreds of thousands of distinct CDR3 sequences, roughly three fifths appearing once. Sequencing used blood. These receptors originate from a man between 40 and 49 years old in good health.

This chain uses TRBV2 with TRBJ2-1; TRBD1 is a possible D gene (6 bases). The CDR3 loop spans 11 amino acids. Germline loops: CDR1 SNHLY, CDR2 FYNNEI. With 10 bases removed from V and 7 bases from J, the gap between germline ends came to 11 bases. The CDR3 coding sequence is TGTGCCACCGCAGGGGCTAATGAGCAGTTCTTC. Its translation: CATAGANEQFF.

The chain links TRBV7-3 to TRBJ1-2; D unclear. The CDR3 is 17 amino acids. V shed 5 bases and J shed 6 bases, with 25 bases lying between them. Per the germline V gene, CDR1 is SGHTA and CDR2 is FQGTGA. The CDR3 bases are TGTGCCAGCAGCCGATCCACCCTTCAGACGGCAGGCGATGGCTACACCTTC. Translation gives CASSRSTLQTAGDGYTF. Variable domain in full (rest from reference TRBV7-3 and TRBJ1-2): GAGVSQTPSNKVTEKGKYVELRCDPISGHTALYWYRQSLGQGPEFLIYFQGTGAADDSGLPNDRFFAVRPEGSVSTLKIQRTERGDSAVYLCASSRSTLQTAGDGYTFGSGTRLTVV.

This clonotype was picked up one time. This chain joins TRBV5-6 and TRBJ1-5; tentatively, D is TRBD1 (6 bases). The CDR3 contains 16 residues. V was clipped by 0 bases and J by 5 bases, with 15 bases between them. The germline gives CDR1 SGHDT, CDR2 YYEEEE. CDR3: CASSLATGGGDQPQHF. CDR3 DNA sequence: TGTGCCAGCAGCTTGGCGACCGGGGGCGGGGATCAGCCCCAGCATTTT. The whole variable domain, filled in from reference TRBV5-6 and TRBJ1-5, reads DAGVTQSPTHLIKTRGQQVTLRCSPKSGHDTVSWYQQALGQGPQFIFQYYEEEERQRGNFPDRFSGHQFPNYSSELNVNALLLGDSALYLCASSLATGGGDQPQHFGDGTRLSIL.

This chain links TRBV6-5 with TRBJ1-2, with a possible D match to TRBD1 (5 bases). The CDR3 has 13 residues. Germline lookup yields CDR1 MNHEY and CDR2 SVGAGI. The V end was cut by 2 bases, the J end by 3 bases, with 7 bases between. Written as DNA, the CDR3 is TGTGCCAGCAGTTACGACAGTGACTATGGCTACACCTTC. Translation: CASSYDSDYGYTF.

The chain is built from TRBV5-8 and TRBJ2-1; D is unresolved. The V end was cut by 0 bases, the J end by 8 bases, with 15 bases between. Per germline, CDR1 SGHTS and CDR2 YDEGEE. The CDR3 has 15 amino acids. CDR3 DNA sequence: TGTGCCAGCAGCTTGGGGGGAACCAACCGGGATGAGCAGTTCTTC. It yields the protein CASSLGGTNRDEQFF.

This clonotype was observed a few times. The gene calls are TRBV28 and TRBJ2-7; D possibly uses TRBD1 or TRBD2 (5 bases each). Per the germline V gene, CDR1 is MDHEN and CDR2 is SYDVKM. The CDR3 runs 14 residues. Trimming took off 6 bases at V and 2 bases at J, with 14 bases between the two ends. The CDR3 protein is CASRQDGTPYEQYF. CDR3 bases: TGTGCCAGCAGACAGGACGGGACCCCCTACGAGCAGTACTTC.

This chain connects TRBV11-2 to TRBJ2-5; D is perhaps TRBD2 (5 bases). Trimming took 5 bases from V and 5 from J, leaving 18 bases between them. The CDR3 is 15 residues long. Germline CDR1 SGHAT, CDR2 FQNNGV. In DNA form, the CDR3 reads TGTGCCAGCAGCCAGCTTAGCGCCGGGCCCGAGACCCAGTACTTC. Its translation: CASSQLSAGPETQYF.

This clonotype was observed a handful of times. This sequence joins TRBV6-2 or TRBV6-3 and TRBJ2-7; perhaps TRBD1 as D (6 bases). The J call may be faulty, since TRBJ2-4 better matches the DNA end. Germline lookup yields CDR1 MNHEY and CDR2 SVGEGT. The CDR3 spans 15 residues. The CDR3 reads CASSPRGQGWNIQYF. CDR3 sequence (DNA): TGTGCCAGCAGCCCACGCGGGCAGGGGTGGAACATTCAGTACTTC.

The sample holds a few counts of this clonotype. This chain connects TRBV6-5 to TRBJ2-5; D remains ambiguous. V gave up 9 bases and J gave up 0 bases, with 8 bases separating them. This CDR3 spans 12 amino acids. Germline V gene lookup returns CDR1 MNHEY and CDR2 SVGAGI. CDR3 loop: CASGRNQETQYF. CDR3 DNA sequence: TGTGCCAGTGGACGGAACCAAGAGACCCAGTACTTC.

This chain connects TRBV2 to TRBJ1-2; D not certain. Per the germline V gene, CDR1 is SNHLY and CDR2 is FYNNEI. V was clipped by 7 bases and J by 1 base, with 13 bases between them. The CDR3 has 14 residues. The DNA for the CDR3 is TGTGCCAGCACCGACCGCCGCATTAACTATGGCTACACCTTC. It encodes CASTDRRINYGYTF. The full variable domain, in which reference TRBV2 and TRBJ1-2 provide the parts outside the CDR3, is EPEVTQTPSHQVTQMGQEVILRCVPISNHLYFYWYRQILGQKVEFLVSFYNNEISEKSEIFDDQFSVERPDGSNFTLKIRSTKLEDSAMYFCASTDRRINYGYTFGSGTRLTVV.

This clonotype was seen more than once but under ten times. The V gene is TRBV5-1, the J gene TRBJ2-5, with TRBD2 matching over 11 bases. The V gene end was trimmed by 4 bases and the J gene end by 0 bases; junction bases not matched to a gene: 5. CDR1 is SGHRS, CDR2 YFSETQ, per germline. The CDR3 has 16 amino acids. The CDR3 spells CASSRGGLADQETQYF. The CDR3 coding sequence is TGCGCCAGCAGCCGGGGGGGACTAGCGGACCAAGAGACCCAGTACTTC.

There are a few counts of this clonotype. The CDR3 loop reads CASSLWRGRSNIQYF. The CDR3 bases are TGCGCCAGCAGCTTGTGGAGGGGGCGGTCAAACATTCAGTACTTC. The chain employs TRBV5-1 and TRBJ2-4; the D gene is possibly TRBD1 (7 bases). CDR3 length: 15 residues. CDR1 SGHRS and CDR2 YFSETQ come from the germline V gene. The germline V and J ends were trimmed by 1 base and 6 bases, with 14 bases remaining between them.

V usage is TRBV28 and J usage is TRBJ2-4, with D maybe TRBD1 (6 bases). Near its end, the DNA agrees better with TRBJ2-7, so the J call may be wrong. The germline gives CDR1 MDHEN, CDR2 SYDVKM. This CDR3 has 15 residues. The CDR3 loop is CAGMRSGTIYYEQYF. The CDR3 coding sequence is TGTGCCGGCATGAGATCCGGGACAATTTACTACGAGCAGTACTTC.

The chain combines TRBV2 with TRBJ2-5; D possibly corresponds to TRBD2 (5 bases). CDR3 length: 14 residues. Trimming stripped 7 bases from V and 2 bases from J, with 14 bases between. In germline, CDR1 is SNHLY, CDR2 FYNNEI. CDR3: CASIGGLPQETQYF. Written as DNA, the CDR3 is TGTGCCAGCATCGGCGGGCTTCCTCAAGAGACCCAGTACTTC.

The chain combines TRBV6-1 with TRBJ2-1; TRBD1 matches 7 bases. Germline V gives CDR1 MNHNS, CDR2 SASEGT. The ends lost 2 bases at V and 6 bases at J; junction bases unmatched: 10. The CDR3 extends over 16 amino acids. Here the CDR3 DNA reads TGTGCCAGCAGTGAAAGTGGGACAGTCTTAGGCAATGAGCAGTTCTTC. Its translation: CASSESGTVLGNEQFF.

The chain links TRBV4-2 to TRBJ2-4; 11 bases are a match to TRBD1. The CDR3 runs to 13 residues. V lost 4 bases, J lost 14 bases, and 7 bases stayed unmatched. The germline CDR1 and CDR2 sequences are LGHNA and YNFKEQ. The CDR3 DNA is TGTGCCAGCAGCCGCAGAGGACAGGGGGCGAAGTACTTC. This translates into CASSRRGQGAKYF.

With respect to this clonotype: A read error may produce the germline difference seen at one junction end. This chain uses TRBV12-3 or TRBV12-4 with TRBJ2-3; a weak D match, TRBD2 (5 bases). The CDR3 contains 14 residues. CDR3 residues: CASSFKASTDTQYF. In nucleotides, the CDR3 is TGTGCCAGCAGTTTTAAGGCTAGCACAGATACGCAATATTTT.

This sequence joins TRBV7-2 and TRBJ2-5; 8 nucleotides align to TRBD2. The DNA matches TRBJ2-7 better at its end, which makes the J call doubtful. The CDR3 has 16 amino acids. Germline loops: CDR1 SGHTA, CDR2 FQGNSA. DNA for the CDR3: TGTGCCAGCAGCTTAGACGGCGGGGGGCTGCCCTACGAGCAGTACTTC. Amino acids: CASSLDGGGLPYEQYF.